This passage covers 27 T cell receptor beta chains from one sample sequenced in a study of Graves' ophthalmopathy and Graves' hyperthyroidism. Amplifying from RNA transcripts, the study obtained TCR beta CDR3 regions. A first-round RT-PCR used HTBI primers, followed by a second-round multiplex PCR. TCRdb fed the multiplex PCR reads into MiXCR, producing one record per CDR3 protein. Of over a million distinct CDR3 sequences in the sample, about 36% are singletons; the top ten hold around 10%. The material sequenced was peripheral blood or thyroid tissue (not recorded which). These TCRs come from an adult man with Graves' hyperthyroidism.

Many counts were recorded for this clonotype. The V and J genes are TRBV6-5 and TRBJ2-7, with TRBD1 identical over 9 bases. Germline V gives CDR1 MNHEY, CDR2 SVGAGI. The V segment lost 7 bases and the J segment 2 bases; nucleotides outside the gene matches: 6. This CDR3 region has 14 residues. The CDR3 is CASTSDRGTYEQYF. CDR3 bases: TGTGCCAGCACCTCGGACAGGGGAACCTACGAGCAGTACTTC.

This clonotype has a count of ten or more. The chain recombines TRBV24-1 with TRBJ2-5, with a tentative D call TRBD1 (6 bases). From germline, CDR1 is KGHDR and CDR2 SFDVKD. This CDR3 is 16 amino acids long. V shed 4 bases and J shed 5 bases, with 19 bases lying between them. DNA for the CDR3: TGTGCCACCAGTGACCTAGTTAGGGGGTTCGGCGAGACCCAGTACTTC. Amino acid sequence: CATSDLVRGFGETQYF.

Comments on this clonotype: This may stem from a read error, because a much larger clone lies one nucleotide away. V is TRBV19 and J is TRBJ1-1; no reliable D call. The CDR3 has 12 amino acids. The germline V gene has CDR1 LNHDA and CDR2 SQIVND (reference sequence). This CDR3 reads CTSSIQGREAFF. The CDR3 coding sequence is TGTACCAGTAGTATTCAAGGTCGTGAAGCTTTCTTT.

As to this clonotype: A much larger clone lies a single base off, so this may be a read error. This chain links TRBV7-9 with TRBJ1-3, with 7 bases identical to TRBD1. This CDR3 is 17 amino acids long. CDR1 is SEHNR and CDR2 is FQNEAQ in the germline V gene (reference sequence). CDR3: CASSLMGQGGSRNTIYF. The CDR3, as DNA: TGTGCCAGCAGCTTAATGGGACAAGGGGGCTCTAGAAACACCATATATTTT.

There are a few counts of this clonotype. The V call is TRBV19, the J call TRBJ1-5; D is unresolved. Trimming stripped 8 bases from V and 4 bases from J, with 15 bases between. The CDR3 covers 14 residues. Germline CDR1 reads LNHDA; CDR2 reads SQIVND (reference sequence). The CDR3 here is CASRPAGGNQPQHF. In DNA form, the CDR3 reads TGTGCCAGTCGACCGGCGGGTGGAAATCAGCCCCAGCATTTT.

This clonotype showed up many times. The rearrangement uses TRBV20-1 and TRBJ2-7; 10 bases are a match to TRBD1. V lost 7 bases, J lost 6 bases, and 9 bases stayed unmatched. Germline CDR1 and CDR2: DFQATT and SNEGSKA (reference sequence). This CDR3 contains 13 residues. As DNA, the CDR3 is TGCAGTGTGGCCGGGACAGGGGACGGCGAGCAGTACTTC. Its protein product is CSVAGTGDGEQYF.

This clonotype was detected only a few times. V is TRBV7-2 and J is TRBJ2-5; 8 bases agree with TRBD1. The junction had 4 bases not matched to a gene; V was cut back by 2 bases and J by 11 bases. The CDR3 runs to 12 residues. CDR1 and CDR2 (germline): SGHTA, FQGNSA. CDR3 loop: CASSLQGAAQYF. CDR3 nucleotides: TGTGCCAGCAGCTTACAGGGGGCGGCACAGTACTTC. Full variable domain (outside the CDR3, taken from reference TRBV7-2 and TRBJ2-5): GAGVSQSPSNKVTEKGKDVELRCDPISGHTALYWYRQSLGQGLEFLIYFQGNSAPDKSGLPSDRFSAERTGGSVSTLTIQRTQQEDSAVYLCASSLQGAAQYFGPGTRLLVL.

The CDR3 loop reads CAISRKTGEGLSQHF. CDR3 coding DNA: TGTGCCATCAGTCGAAAAACAGGGGAAGGTTTGTCCCAGCATTTT. This chain connects TRBV10-3 to TRBJ1-5; 7 bases are shared with TRBD1. This CDR3 comprises 15 residues. The ends lost 5 bases at V and 11 bases at J; junction bases unmatched: 15. Germline V gene sequence: CDR1 ENHRY, CDR2 SYGVKD.

This clonotype showed up many times. The chain combines TRBV29-1 with TRBJ1-1; 7 bases agree with TRBD1. CDR1 and CDR2 (germline): SQVTM, ANQGSEA. This CDR3 region has 11 residues. V shed 7 bases, J shed 7 bases, and the junction held 6 bases outside the gene matches. CDR3 bases: TGCAGCGCCGACAGGGTTAGTGAAGCTTTCTTT. This encodes CSADRVSEAFF.

Of note for this clonotype: The germline gene is not matched at one end of the junction; a read error may be the cause. The chain joins TRBV7-9 to TRBJ1-2, with D unresolved. This CDR3 has 14 amino acids. Germline CDR1 SEHNR, CDR2 FQNEAQ (reference sequence). In DNA, the CDR3 is TGTGCCAGTAGCGCGGGAACCGCTAACTATGGCTACATCTTC. Translated, it gives CASSAGTANYGYIF.

Notes on this clonotype: The CDR3 carries no conserved terminal phenylalanine or tryptophan, so it likely arises from a read error. The chain uses TRBV6-5 and TRBJ1-4, with D unresolved. The V end lost 2 bases, the J end lost 6 bases, and 10 bases lay between the germline ends. The V gene's germline CDR1 is MNHEY and CDR2 SVGAGI. The CDR3 is 14 residues long. As DNA, the CDR3 is TGTGCCAGCAGTTACGGTAGAAGTTATGAAAAACTGTTTTCT. Encoded protein: CASSYGRSYEKLFS.

In this sample, this clonotype turned up many times. The chain combines TRBV7-8 with TRBJ2-5; tentative D call: TRBD2 (6 bases). V dropped 3 bases and J dropped 5 bases, with 13 bases sitting between them. Germline V gives CDR1 SGHVS, CDR2 FQNEAQ. CDR3 size: 14 residues. The CDR3 region has the DNA TGTGCCAGCAGCTTCACGCGCCGGGGGGAGACCCAGTACTTC. Protein product: CASSFTRRGETQYF. The whole variable domain, filled in from reference TRBV7-8 and TRBJ2-5, reads GAGVSQSPRYKVAKRGQDVALRCDPISGHVSLFWYQQALGQGPEFLTYFQNEAQLDKSGLPSDRFFAERPEGSVSTLKIQRTQQEDSAVYLCASSFTRRGETQYFGPGTRLLVL.

This clonotype was counted many times. V gene TRBV7-8 combines with J gene TRBJ1-1; unclear D gene. This CDR3 spans 13 amino acids. The ends were cut back, 3 bases at V and 0 bases at J, with 5 bases in the middle. From germline, CDR1 is SGHVS and CDR2 FQNEAQ. CDR3 in amino acids: CASSFMMNTEAFF. The CDR3 region has the DNA TGTGCCAGCAGCTTCATGATGAACACTGAAGCTTTCTTT. Full variable domain (outside the CDR3, taken from reference TRBV7-8 and TRBJ1-1): GAGVSQSPRYKVAKRGQDVALRCDPISGHVSLFWYQQALGQGPEFLTYFQNEAQLDKSGLPSDRFFAERPEGSVSTLKIQRTQQEDSAVYLCASSFMMNTEAFFGQGTRLTVV.

This clonotype was recorded many times. The V call is TRBV9, the J call TRBJ1-1; TRBD1 is a possible D gene (6 bases). The V gene lost 0 bases and the J gene lost 6 bases, with 12 bases spanning the gap. The CDR3 has 14 amino acids. From germline, CDR1 is SGDLS and CDR2 YYNGEE. CDR3 nucleotide sequence: TGTGCCAGCAGCGTAGGAACAGGGTGGGCTGAAGCTTTCTTT. Encoded protein: CASSVGTGWAEAFF.

This clonotype was seen only a few times. The chain has TRBV6-1 and TRBJ2-7; D remains unclear. This CDR3 spans 12 amino acids. Trimming stripped 9 bases from V and 2 bases from J, with 11 bases between. Germline CDR1 and CDR2: MNHNS and SASEGT. The CDR3 coding sequence is TGTGCCAGGAAAGATGGAGCCTACGAGCAGTACTTC. Protein: CARKDGAYEQYF.

This rearrangement joins TRBV6-2 or TRBV6-3 to TRBJ2-2, with TRBD2 identical over 7 bases. Germline trimming cut 7 bases from V and 2 bases from J; bases unmatched to any gene: 10. Germline assignment: CDR1 MNHEY and CDR2 SVGEGT. The CDR3 length is 16 residues. The CDR3 sequence: CASTRAGGINTGELFF. CDR3 coding DNA: TGTGCCAGCACCCGAGCCGGGGGGATTAACACCGGGGAGCTGTTTTTT.

The chain joins TRBV7-9 to TRBJ2-7; D may be TRBD1 (6 bases). This CDR3 is built from 15 residues. The V gene lost 5 bases and the J gene lost 2 bases, with 16 bases spanning the gap. Per the germline V gene, CDR1 is SEHNR and CDR2 is FQNEAQ (reference sequence). CDR3 DNA sequence: TGTGCCAGCAGCAGTCTGCGGACAGCCACCTACGAGCAGTACTTC. Protein sequence: CASSSLRTATYEQYF. The whole variable domain, remainder taken from reference TRBV7-9 and TRBJ2-7, is DTGVSQNPRHKITKRGQNVTFRCDPISEHNRLYWYRQTLGQGPEFLTYFQNEAQLEKSRLLSDRFSAERPKGSFSTLEIQRTEQGDSAMYLCASSSLRTATYEQYFGPGTRLTVT.

V and J are TRBV14 and TRBJ2-7; possible D gene TRBD2, 5 bases. The CDR3 extends over 14 amino acids. Trimming shortened V by 4 bases and J by 6 bases, and 16 bases separated the two germline ends. Germline V lookup: CDR1 SGHDN, CDR2 FVKESK. CDR3 DNA sequence: TGTGCCAGCAGCCCGCAGGCGGGTCGGGTCGAGCAGTACTTC. It is translated as CASSPQAGRVEQYF.

In its sample, this clonotype was seen once. One end of the junction does not line up with germline, which may come from a read error. The chain recombines TRBV10-2 with TRBJ1-1; D not resolved. The CDR3 extends over 11 amino acids. Germline V lookup: CDR1 WSHSY, CDR2 SAAADI. CDR3 amino acids: CASMVSTEAFF. In nucleotides, the CDR3 is TGTGCCAGCATGGTTTCCACTGAAGCTTTCTTT.

This chain joins TRBV10-2 and TRBJ1-2; TRBD1 might be the D (6 bases). Germline V gene sequence: CDR1 WSHSY, CDR2 SAAADI. Trimming cost V 2 bases and J 7 bases, with 14 bases left between them. CDR3 size: 14 residues. The DNA of the CDR3 is TGCGCCAGCAGTGAGCCGGACAGTAGTTCTGGCTACACCTTC. It translates to CASSEPDSSSGYTF.

This chain connects TRBV7-9 to TRBJ1-2; possible D gene TRBD1, 6 bases. This CDR3 comprises 14 residues. Trimming removed 5 bases from V and 2 bases from J, with 12 bases in between. Germline V gene sequence: CDR1 SEHNR, CDR2 FQNEAQ (reference sequence). DNA for the CDR3: TGTGCCAGCAGCCAAAAAGGGGGGAACTATGGCTACACCTTC. Protein product: CASSQKGGNYGYTF. Supplemented by reference TRBV7-9 and TRBJ1-2, the full variable domain reads DTGVSQNPRHKITKRGQNVTFRCDPISEHNRLYWYRQTLGQGPEFLTYFQNEAQLEKSRLLSDRFSAERPKGSFSTLEIQRTEQGDSAMYLCASSQKGGNYGYTFGSGTRLTVV.

There are many counts of this clonotype. This rearrangement joins TRBV7-8 to TRBJ1-5; possible D gene TRBD1, 6 bases. Deletions cut 5 bases from V and 7 bases from J, with 12 bases between. Germline CDR1 SGHVS, CDR2 FQNEAQ. This CDR3 spans 13 amino acids. CDR3 amino acids: CASSPEGGQPQHF. The CDR3 DNA reads as TGTGCCAGCAGCCCCGAGGGGGGGCAGCCCCAGCATTTT.

This clonotype was counted at least ten times. A junction boundary mismatches the germline segment, possibly from a read error. The rearrangement uses TRBV4-1 and TRBJ2-5, with a weak D call TRBD1 (5 bases). CDR1 is MGHRA, CDR2 YSYEKL, per germline. The CDR3 totals 13 residues. Here the CDR3 DNA reads TGCGCCAGCAGCGAAGATCAGGGCGAGACCCAGTACTTC. Protein sequence: CASSEDQGETQYF.

This clonotype was recorded many times. The J gene is TRBJ1-1, the V gene TRBV5-1, with 8 bases aligning to TRBD1. Trimming cost V 6 bases and J 3 bases; bases outside gene matches: 7. The V gene's germline CDR1 is SGHRS and CDR2 YFSETQ. The CDR3 contains 14 residues. The CDR3 sequence: CASTIGQGHTEAFF. The CDR3 region has the DNA TGCGCCAGCACCATCGGACAGGGTCACACTGAAGCTTTCTTT.

This clonotype was picked up many times. V gene TRBV12-3 or TRBV12-4 combines with J gene TRBJ1-6; D not resolved. The CDR3 is made up of 13 amino acids. Trimming shortened V by 4 bases and J by 9 bases, and 10 bases separated the two germline ends. The CDR3 spells CASSSRLGSPLHF. CDR3 DNA sequence: TGTGCCAGCAGTTCGAGGCTAGGTTCACCCCTCCACTTT.

This clonotype turned up a few times. This chain uses TRBV6-5 with TRBJ2-5, with 11 bases aligning to TRBD2. The CDR3 is 17 residues long. CDR1 and CDR2 from the germline V gene are MNHEY and SVGAGI. The J segment lost 5 bases and the V segment lost 0 bases, leaving 8 bases of the junction unmatched. This CDR3 is CASSYSRELAGAETQYF. In DNA form, the CDR3 reads TGTGCCAGCAGTTACTCTCGGGAACTAGCGGGAGCTGAGACCCAGTACTTC.

This clonotype was seen a single time. V and J are TRBV25-1 and TRBJ2-7; TRBD1 matches at 11 bases. The ends lost 3 bases at V and 4 bases at J; junction bases unmatched: 8. The CDR3 has 16 amino acids. The V gene's germline CDR1 is MGHDK and CDR2 SYGVNS. DNA of the CDR3: TGTGCCAGCAGTGATCCTACCGGGACAGGGGGTTACGAGCAGTACTTC. Protein product: CASSDPTGTGGYEQYF.